A selection of T cell receptor beta chains follows, all from one sample in a study of blood T cell repertoires in COVID-19. This table comes from immunoSEQ multiplex PCR, and its TCRdb copy is limited to in-frame clones, with some not included. Of some 82,000 clones in the sample, 90% to 95% were seen once. The sequencing input was peripheral blood. The receptor set was obtained from a woman aged 50 to 65 in a cohort sampled during active COVID-19. Each CDR3 is given with its conserved first and last residue. Fields, in order: CDR3 protein, CDR3 DNA, V gene, clone size, D gene, J gene. A D gene is named only where the DNA matches it firmly. The listing skips clone size in some rows; elsewhere it reads once, few, many or a size class.

CDR3aa: CASSRGTDTQYF; CDR3nt: TGTGCCAGCTCCCGCGGTACAGATACGCAGTATTTT; v_gene: TRBV18; abundance: .; d_gene: .; j_gene: TRBJ2-3
CDR3aa: CASSDQGTMNTEAFF; CDR3nt: TGTGCCAGCAGTGATCAGGGAACCATGAACACTGAAGCTTTCTTT; v_gene: TRBV2; abundance: .; d_gene: .; j_gene: TRBJ1-1
CDR3aa: CASRTRDGQPQHF; CDR3nt: TGCGCCAGCAGAACCAGGGATGGTCAGCCCCAGCATTTT; v_gene: TRBV10-2; abundance: .; d_gene: .; j_gene: TRBJ1-5
CDR3aa: CASSPNGSALHF; CDR3nt: TGTGCCAGCAGTCCTAACGGTTCGGCCCTCCACTTT; v_gene: TRBV27; abundance: .; d_gene: .; j_gene: TRBJ1-6
CDR3aa: CASSLEGVGVFAYEQYF; CDR3nt: TGTGCCAGCAGCTTAGAAGGGGTGGGCGTTTTCGCCTACGAGCAGTACTTC; v_gene: TRBV7-8; abundance: .; d_gene: .; j_gene: TRBJ2-7
CDR3aa: CASSPGQGSPLHF; CDR3nt: TGTGCCAGTAGTCCCGGACAGGGTTCACCCCTCCACTTT; v_gene: TRBV19; abundance: .; d_gene: TRBD1; j_gene: TRBJ1-6
CDR3aa: CAISEPGQGEGYGYTF; CDR3nt: TGTGCCATCAGTGAGCCGGGACAGGGGGAGGGCTATGGCTACACCTTC; v_gene: TRBV10-3; abundance: once; d_gene: TRBD1; j_gene: TRBJ1-2
CDR3aa: CASSLARYNSPLHF; CDR3nt: TGTGCCAGCAGTTTAGCGCGATATAATTCACCCCTCCACTTT; v_gene: TRBV27; abundance: .; d_gene: .; j_gene: TRBJ1-6
CDR3aa: CASSPGGFSGNTIYF; CDR3nt: TGTGCCAGCAGCCCCGGAGGATTCTCTGGAAACACCATATATTTT; v_gene: TRBV6-5; abundance: .; d_gene: .; j_gene: TRBJ1-3
CDR3aa: CASSPLTGELFF; CDR3nt: TGTGCCAGCAGCCCCCTCACCGGGGAGCTGTTTTTT; v_gene: TRBV7-3; abundance: .; d_gene: .; j_gene: TRBJ2-2
CDR3aa: CASSPRQGAEQFF; CDR3nt: TGTGCCAGCAGCCCCCGACAGGGCGCCGAGCAGTTCTTC; v_gene: TRBV12-3/TRBV12-4; abundance: .; d_gene: TRBD1; j_gene: TRBJ2-1
CDR3aa: CASSFGTIGSNTEAFF; CDR3nt: TGTGCCAGCAGCTTCGGGACAATAGGATCCAACACTGAAGCTTTCTTT; v_gene: TRBV7-8; abundance: .; d_gene: .; j_gene: TRBJ1-1
CDR3aa: CASSAGQGAALGDKLFF; CDR3nt: TGTGCCAGCAGCGCGGGACAGGGTGCGGCCCTGGGAGACAAACTGTTTTTT; v_gene: TRBV5-5; abundance: .; d_gene: TRBD1; j_gene: TRBJ1-4
CDR3aa: CASRGHRYGYTF; CDR3nt: TGTGCCAGCAGGGGACACCGCTATGGCTACACCTTC; v_gene: TRBV2; abundance: .; d_gene: .; j_gene: TRBJ1-2
CDR3aa: CASSEIRGRGEKLFF; CDR3nt: TGTGCCAGCAGTGAAATCAGGGGGCGAGGGGAAAAACTGTTTTTT; v_gene: TRBV6-1; abundance: .; d_gene: TRBD1; j_gene: TRBJ1-4
CDR3aa: CASRRGSFQETQYF; CDR3nt: TGTGCCAGCCGCCGAGGGTCCTTTCAAGAGACCCAGTACTTC; v_gene: TRBV6-5; abundance: .; d_gene: .; j_gene: TRBJ2-5
CDR3aa: CASSLARSPLNIQYF; CDR3nt: TGTGCCAGCAGCTTGGCTAGGTCCCCCCTTAACATTCAGTACTTC; v_gene: TRBV11-2; abundance: once; d_gene: .; j_gene: TRBJ2-4
CDR3aa: CATSGTVSEQYF; CDR3nt: TGTGCCACCTCCGGGACAGTATCCGAGCAGTACTTC; v_gene: TRBV10-3; abundance: .; d_gene: TRBD1; j_gene: TRBJ2-7
CDR3aa: CASREAEDYNEQFF; CDR3nt: TGCGCCAGCAGGGAAGCGGAGGACTACAATGAGCAGTTCTTC; v_gene: TRBV5-1; abundance: .; d_gene: .; j_gene: TRBJ2-1
CDR3aa: CASRRGPRTEAFF; CDR3nt: TGTGCCAGCAGAAGGGGGCCGAGGACTGAAGCTTTCTTT; v_gene: TRBV5-5; abundance: .; d_gene: TRBD1; j_gene: TRBJ1-1
CDR3aa: CASSQGRADTQYF; CDR3nt: TGTGCCAGCAGCCAGGGGAGGGCAGATACGCAGTATTTT; v_gene: TRBV7-6; abundance: .; d_gene: .; j_gene: TRBJ2-3
CDR3aa: CASSAVLGAAEQFF; CDR3nt: TGCGCCAGCAGCGCCGTACTGGGAGCGGCTGAGCAGTTCTTC; v_gene: TRBV5-1; abundance: .; d_gene: .; j_gene: TRBJ2-1
CDR3aa: CASSEIQPPPYEQYF; CDR3nt: TGTGCCAGCAGTGAAATACAGCCTCCCCCCTACGAGCAGTACTTC; v_gene: TRBV2; abundance: .; d_gene: .; j_gene: TRBJ2-7
CDR3aa: CASSEVEGTRKPYGYTF; CDR3nt: TGTGCCAGCAGTGAAGTAGAAGGGACACGAAAACCCTATGGCTACACCTTC; v_gene: TRBV2; abundance: .; d_gene: .; j_gene: TRBJ1-2
CDR3aa: CASSLGRQGANYGYTF; CDR3nt: TGTGCCAGCAGCTTAGGCCGGCAGGGGGCTAACTATGGCTACACCTTC; v_gene: TRBV7-8; abundance: .; d_gene: TRBD1; j_gene: TRBJ1-2
CDR3aa: CASSSLRQGRRRVGEKLFF; CDR3nt: TGTGCCAGCAGCTCCCTTCGACAGGGGAGGCGGCGGGTCGGTGAAAAACTGTTTTTT; v_gene: TRBV11-2; abundance: .; d_gene: TRBD1; j_gene: TRBJ1-4
CDR3aa: CAISESGAEGNTIYF; CDR3nt: TGTGCCATCAGTGAAAGTGGGGCAGAGGGAAACACCATATATTTT; v_gene: TRBV10-3; abundance: .; d_gene: .; j_gene: TRBJ1-3
CDR3aa: CASSDSIVRVGFTGELFF; CDR3nt: TGTGCCAGCAGTGACTCGATAGTCCGGGTAGGTTTCACCGGGGAGCTGTTTTTT; v_gene: TRBV6-4; abundance: .; d_gene: .; j_gene: TRBJ2-2
CDR3aa: CASSQVGAGLAGTYEQYF; CDR3nt: TGTGCCAGCAGCCAAGTCGGTGCGGGACTAGCGGGGACCTACGAGCAGTACTTC; v_gene: TRBV3-1/TRBV3-2; abundance: once; d_gene: TRBD2; j_gene: TRBJ2-7
CDR3aa: CASSQDLLSGGTYNEQFF; CDR3nt: TGTGCCAGCAGCCAAGATCTTCTTAGCGGGGGAACCTACAATGAGCAGTTCTTC; v_gene: TRBV4-2; abundance: once; d_gene: TRBD2; j_gene: TRBJ2-1
CDR3aa: CATSRSSQGHYEQYF; CDR3nt: TGTGCCACCAGCAGATCATCCCAGGGCCACTACGAGCAGTACTTC; v_gene: TRBV15; abundance: once; d_gene: .; j_gene: TRBJ2-7
CDR3aa: CASRDPGSGSNQPQHF; CDR3nt: TGTGCCAGCAGAGACCCAGGAAGCGGGAGCAATCAGCCCCAGCATTTT; v_gene: TRBV28; abundance: .; d_gene: .; j_gene: TRBJ1-5
CDR3aa: CASSPGGTGAEAFF; CDR3nt: TGTGCCAGCAGCCCAGGGGGGACAGGGGCTGAAGCTTTCTTT; v_gene: TRBV9; abundance: .; d_gene: TRBD1; j_gene: TRBJ1-1
CDR3aa: CASSQDISTGELFF; CDR3nt: TGCGCCAGCAGCCAAGATATCAGCACCGGGGAGCTGTTTTTT; v_gene: TRBV4-1; abundance: few; d_gene: .; j_gene: TRBJ2-2
CDR3aa: CASTEQGLGYETQYF; CDR3nt: TGCGCCAGCACCGAACAGGGGCTGGGGTATGAGACCCAGTACTTC; v_gene: TRBV5-1; abundance: .; d_gene: TRBD1; j_gene: TRBJ2-5
CDR3aa: CASSGGAPYGYTF; CDR3nt: TGTGCCAGCAGCGGCGGGGCTCCCTATGGCTACACCTTC; v_gene: TRBV9; abundance: once; d_gene: .; j_gene: TRBJ1-2
CDR3aa: CASSLLAGGGNEQFF; CDR3nt: TGTGCCAGCAGCTTACTAGCGGGAGGTGGTAATGAGCAGTTCTTC; v_gene: TRBV7-3; abundance: .; d_gene: TRBD2; j_gene: TRBJ2-1
CDR3aa: CASSFRRGSGYTF; CDR3nt: TGTGCCAGCAGCTTCCGCAGGGGTTCAGGCTACACCTTC; v_gene: TRBV5-6; abundance: .; d_gene: .; j_gene: TRBJ1-2